These T cell receptor beta chains were read from a single sample in a study of blood T cell repertoires in COVID-19. Generated by immunoSEQ multiplex PCR, the TCRdb table keeps only in-frame clones and is missing some. The sample lists roughly 120,000 clones; under 95% were seen once. Input material: peripheral blood. The receptors stem from a man in his sixties with COVID-19, enrolled during active disease. The CDR3 runs from the conserved cysteine through the conserved F or W. Each record gives: J gene, clone size, D gene, V gene, CDR3 DNA, CDR3 protein. A D gene is named only where the DNA matches it firmly. Size is stated for part of the rows, as once, few or many counts, or as a class when the clone is expanded.

J gene: TRBJ2-5
clone size: .
D gene: TRBD2
V gene: TRBV10-1
CDR3 DNA: TGCGCCAGCAGTCGGGGTGAACCCGGGACTAGAGAGGGAGAGACCCAGTACTTC
CDR3 protein: CASSRGEPGTREGETQYF

J gene: TRBJ2-3
clone size: .
D gene: TRBD1
V gene: TRBV3-1/TRBV3-2
CDR3 DNA: TGTGCCAGCAGCTCGGGACAGGGGGCAGGAGATACGCAGTATTTT
CDR3 protein: CASSSGQGAGDTQYF

J gene: TRBJ1-1
clone size: .
D gene: .
V gene: TRBV5-1
CDR3 DNA: TGCGCCAGCAGCTTGGTGGCTTTGAACACTGAAGCTTTCTTT
CDR3 protein: CASSLVALNTEAFF

J gene: TRBJ2-5
clone size: few
D gene: .
V gene: TRBV5-8
CDR3 DNA: TGTGCCAGCAGCTCCAGGGTATTGGAGACCCAGTACTTC
CDR3 protein: CASSSRVLETQYF

J gene: TRBJ1-6
clone size: .
D gene: .
V gene: TRBV10-3
CDR3 DNA: TGTGCCATCAGTGAGTCGAGGGATTCACCCCTCCACTTT
CDR3 protein: CAISESRDSPLHF

J gene: TRBJ2-1
clone size: .
D gene: TRBD2
V gene: TRBV30
CDR3 DNA: TGTGCCTGGAGTCCTGGACTAGCCTATGAGCAGTTCTTC
CDR3 protein: CAWSPGLAYEQFF

J gene: TRBJ2-4
clone size: .
D gene: TRBD2
V gene: TRBV30
CDR3 DNA: TGTGCCTGGAGTAGAGAATTAGCGGGAGGGTTCAAAAACATTCAGTACTTC
CDR3 protein: CAWSRELAGGFKNIQYF

J gene: TRBJ1-2
clone size: few
D gene: .
V gene: TRBV18
CDR3 DNA: TGTGCCAGCTCACCAATCCGGGACACCTATGGCTACACCTTC
CDR3 protein: CASSPIRDTYGYTF

J gene: TRBJ1-1
clone size: .
D gene: .
V gene: TRBV7-9
CDR3 DNA: TGTGCCAGCAGCTTAGCGTTTACAGAGAAAGCTTTCTTT
CDR3 protein: CASSLAFTEKAFF

J gene: TRBJ2-1
clone size: .
D gene: .
V gene: TRBV5-6
CDR3 DNA: TGTGCCAGCAGCCTCCGCTTGAGCTCCTACAATGAGCAGTTCTTC
CDR3 protein: CASSLRLSSYNEQFF

J gene: TRBJ1-3
clone size: .
D gene: .
V gene: TRBV21-1
CDR3 DNA: TGTGCCAGCACACACCGGGACACCTCTGCCTGTGGAAACACCATATATTTT
CDR3 protein: CASTHRDTSACGNTIYF

J gene: TRBJ2-7
clone size: .
D gene: .
V gene: TRBV3-1/TRBV3-2
CDR3 DNA: TGTGCCAGCAGCCAAGGAATAGTGGCCTACGAGCAGTACTTC
CDR3 protein: CASSQGIVAYEQYF

J gene: TRBJ1-2
clone size: .
D gene: .
V gene: TRBV7-3
CDR3 DNA: TGTGCCAGCAGCTTAATCGCAGGCGGGGATAGCACTTATTTAGACTATGGCTACACCTTC
CDR3 protein: CASSLIAGGDSTYLDYGYTF

J gene: TRBJ2-5
clone size: .
D gene: .
V gene: TRBV5-4
CDR3 DNA: TGTGCCAGCAGCTTGGGAGAGGGAGAGACCCAGTACTTC
CDR3 protein: CASSLGEGETQYF

J gene: TRBJ1-1
clone size: .
D gene: TRBD1
V gene: TRBV5-1
CDR3 DNA: TGCGCCAGCAGCTTGACAGGGGGCCGGGGCACTGAAGCTTTCTTT
CDR3 protein: CASSLTGGRGTEAFF

J gene: TRBJ2-3
clone size: .
D gene: .
V gene: TRBV11-2
CDR3 DNA: TGTGCCAGCAGCTTTTCCGCAGATACGCAGTATTTT
CDR3 protein: CASSFSADTQYF

J gene: TRBJ2-1
clone size: .
D gene: .
V gene: TRBV30
CDR3 DNA: TGTGCCTGGAGTGAACAAGCCGGGGAGCAGTTCTTC
CDR3 protein: CAWSEQAGEQFF

J gene: TRBJ2-1
clone size: .
D gene: TRBD1
V gene: TRBV7-2
CDR3 DNA: TGTGCCAGCAGCTTAGCGCCTGGACAGGGGGCGATGAATGAGCAGTTCTTC
CDR3 protein: CASSLAPGQGAMNEQFF

J gene: TRBJ1-2
clone size: .
D gene: .
V gene: TRBV30
CDR3 DNA: TGTGCCTTCAGGGGAGGGGGTTATGGCTACACCTTC
CDR3 protein: CAFRGGGYGYTF

J gene: TRBJ1-1
clone size: .
D gene: .
V gene: TRBV10-2
CDR3 DNA: TGCGCCAGCACTGACGTCAGCACTGAAGCTTTCTTT
CDR3 protein: CASTDVSTEAFF

J gene: TRBJ2-7
clone size: few
D gene: .
V gene: TRBV2
CDR3 DNA: TGTGCCAGCAGTGAACGCGTCTACGAGCAGTACTTC
CDR3 protein: CASSERVYEQYF

J gene: TRBJ2-7
clone size: .
D gene: TRBD2
V gene: TRBV4-2
CDR3 DNA: TGTGCCAGCAGCCAAGAAGCTAGCGGGATTGGCGAGCAGTACTTC
CDR3 protein: CASSQEASGIGEQYF

J gene: TRBJ2-5
clone size: .
D gene: TRBD1
V gene: TRBV5-4
CDR3 DNA: TGTGCCAGCAGCTTGGGGGACAGGGGAGAGACCCAGTACTTC
CDR3 protein: CASSLGDRGETQYF

J gene: TRBJ1-4
clone size: .
D gene: .
V gene: TRBV12-3/TRBV12-4
CDR3 DNA: TGTGCCTCCTCGGGGGTGCCGAGTGAAAAACTGTTTTTT
CDR3 protein: CASSGVPSEKLFF

J gene: TRBJ1-3
clone size: .
D gene: .
V gene: TRBV5-1
CDR3 DNA: TGCGCCAGCAGTATATCGGGAGGAAACACCATATATTTT
CDR3 protein: CASSISGGNTIYF

J gene: TRBJ2-3
clone size: .
D gene: TRBD2
V gene: TRBV19
CDR3 DNA: TGTGCCAGTGCGGGAGTGAGCACAGATACGCAGTATTTT
CDR3 protein: CASAGVSTDTQYF

J gene: TRBJ1-4
clone size: few
D gene: .
V gene: TRBV7-3
CDR3 DNA: TGTGCCAGCAAGACGGGCCGGGGGCTGTTTTTT
CDR3 protein: CASKTGRGLFF

J gene: TRBJ2-1
clone size: .
D gene: TRBD1
V gene: TRBV7-8
CDR3 DNA: TGTGCCAGCAGCGCTCCGGGACAGGGCCAATTAAAGCAGTTCTTC
CDR3 protein: CASSAPGQGQLKQFF

J gene: TRBJ2-7
clone size: .
D gene: .
V gene: TRBV11-3
CDR3 DNA: TGTGCCAGCAGCTTAGGGTGGGATAGTCCACAGGACTACGAGCAGTACTTC
CDR3 protein: CASSLGWDSPQDYEQYF

J gene: TRBJ2-7
clone size: .
D gene: .
V gene: TRBV18
CDR3 DNA: TGTGCCAGCTCACCTATGCGGGGGCTCGAGCAGTACTTC
CDR3 protein: CASSPMRGLEQYF